Below, 18 T cell receptor beta chains from the same sample are listed, as sequenced in a study of blood T cell repertoires in COVID-19. The repertoire was sequenced with immunoSEQ multiplex PCR; TCRdb's copy has only in-frame clones and lacks some. Of 130,000 to 150,000 clones in the sample, 70% to 90% were seen once. The sequenced sample was peripheral blood. These TCRs come from a man in his fifties or sixties with active or convalescent COVID-19.

The chain carries TRBV7-2 and TRBJ1-2, with D perhaps TRBD1 (5 bases). CDR3 length: 12 residues. V dropped 2 bases and J dropped 6 bases, with 7 bases sitting between them. The germline gives CDR1 SGHTA, CDR2 FQGNSA. CDR3 amino acids: CASSLTQDGYTF. CDR3 in DNA: TGTGCCAGCAGCTTAACACAGGATGGCTACACCTTC.

The rearrangement uses TRBV6-5 and TRBJ1-3; weak D call: TRBD1 (6 bases). Germline CDR1 MNHEY, CDR2 SVGAGI. The CDR3 sequence is 15 residues long. Trimming removed 2 bases from V and 4 bases from J, with 12 bases in between. CDR3 loop: CASSYRGAPGNTIYF. The CDR3 DNA sequence: TGTGCCAGCAGTTACCGGGGGGCGCCGGGAAACACCATATATTTT.

The rearrangement links TRBV3-1 (or the pseudogene TRBV3-2) to TRBJ2-3; TRBD2 matches 8 bases. Germline-derived CDR1 and CDR2 are LGHDT and YNNKEL (reference sequence). This CDR3 comprises 14 residues. V lost 3 bases to trimming and J lost 6 bases; unmatched junction nucleotides: 5. Written as DNA, the CDR3 is TGTGCCAGCAGCCACGGGACTAGGGGCGATACGCAGTATTTT. Encoded protein: CASSHGTRGDTQYF.

The rearrangement uses TRBV11-3 and TRBJ2-1, with TRBD2 identical over 10 bases. Unmatched junction bases numbered 10, after V lost 6 bases and J lost 5 bases. Germline assignment: CDR1 SGHNT and CDR2 YENEEA. The CDR3 covers 16 residues. CDR3 residues: CASSSQAGGVHNEQFF. In DNA form, the CDR3 reads TGTGCCAGCAGTTCCCAAGCGGGAGGGGTTCACAATGAGCAGTTCTTC. Variable domain in full (rest from reference TRBV11-3 and TRBJ2-1): EAGVVQSPRYKIIEKKQPVAFWCNPISGHNTLYWYLQNLGQGPELLIRYENEEAVDDSQLPKDRFSAERLKGVDSTLKIQPAELGDSAVYLCASSSQAGGVHNEQFFGPGTRLTVL.

CDR3 in DNA: TGTGCCATCAGTGAGGGACAGGGGAACACTGAAGCTTTCTTT. Protein: CAISEGQGNTEAFF. The V and J genes are TRBV10-3 and TRBJ1-1; 8 nucleotides align to TRBD1. CDR3 size: 14 residues. The junction had 0 bases not matched to a gene; V was cut back by 2 bases and J by 1 base. The germline gives CDR1 ENHRY, CDR2 SYGVKD.

The chain has TRBV19 and TRBJ1-1; 7 positions agree with TRBD1. Germline CDR1 and CDR2: LNHDA and SQIVND (reference sequence). V lost 3 bases, J lost 7 bases, and 5 bases stayed unmatched. The CDR3 spans 13 residues. The CDR3 DNA sequence: TGTGCCAGTAGTATCCAGGGGGGACTTGAAGCTTTCTTT. Translation gives CASSIQGGLEAFF.

For this clone: The same CDR3 is also encoded by other DNA sequences in this sample. The rearrangement uses TRBV7-3 and TRBJ1-1; possibly TRBD1 for D (5 bases). The length of the CDR3 is 13 residues. The V gene's germline CDR1 is SGHTA and CDR2 FQGTGA. The germline V and J ends were trimmed by 6 bases and 4 bases, with 12 bases remaining between them. The CDR3 DNA sequence: TGTGCCAGCAGTACTAGGGGAGGCACTGAAGCTTTCTTT. Amino acid sequence: CASSTRGGTEAFF.

This sequence joins TRBV5-5 and TRBJ1-5; possibly TRBD1 for D (5 bases). Germline V CDR1 and CDR2: SGHKS, YYEKEE (reference sequence). The CDR3 length is 14 residues. The V end lost 3 bases, the J end lost 5 bases, and 12 bases lay between the germline ends. The CDR3, as DNA: TGTGCCAGCAGCTCGGGACCGGGAGATCAGCCCCAGCATTTT. Its protein product is CASSSGPGDQPQHF.

The chain employs TRBV4-2 and TRBJ2-7; possible D gene TRBD1, 6 bases. Looked up from germline, CDR1 is LGHNA and CDR2 is YNFKEQ. The germline V and J ends were trimmed by 2 bases and 3 bases, with 11 bases remaining between them. The CDR3 spans 14 residues. The CDR3 here is CASSQNREYYEQYF. The CDR3 region has the DNA TGTGCCAGCAGCCAAAACAGGGAATACTACGAGCAGTACTTC.

The chain joins TRBV9 to TRBJ2-5, with D perhaps TRBD2 (6 bases). V lost 3 bases and J lost 5, with 14 bases in between. Germline V gives CDR1 SGDLS, CDR2 YYNGEE. The CDR3 loop spans 14 amino acids. In DNA form, the CDR3 reads TGTGCCAGCAGCGGGAGGAGGGCCCCGGAGACCCAGTACTTC. Translated, it gives CASSGRRAPETQYF.

The chain couples TRBV5-1 to TRBJ1-1; no clear D gene. CDR3 size: 13 residues. Germline CDR1 is SGHRS and CDR2 is YFSETQ. Trimming took off 5 bases at V and 2 bases at J, with 10 bases between the two ends. CDR3 loop: CASRRVLNTEAFF. The CDR3 bases are TGCGCCAGCAGACGGGTTTTAAACACTGAAGCTTTCTTT.

The V call is TRBV5-1, the J call TRBJ1-2, with TRBD1 matching 10 bases. Germline trimming cut 4 bases from V and 4 bases from J; bases unmatched to any gene: 4. There are 14 residues in the CDR3. Germline assignment: CDR1 SGHRS and CDR2 YFSETQ. The CDR3, as DNA: TGCGCCAGCAGCATAGGACAGGGGGGCTATGGCTACACCTTC. Translating it yields CASSIGQGGYGYTF.

The V and J genes are TRBV2 and TRBJ1-5, with D possibly TRBD1 on 6 matching bases. The CDR3 has 14 amino acids. Germline-derived CDR1 and CDR2 are SNHLY and FYNNEI. V lost 6 bases and J lost 6, with 15 bases in between. The CDR3 DNA reads TGTGCCAGCAGGGGCCTTGGGGGGGCTCAGCCCCAGCATTTT. It codes for CASRGLGGAQPQHF.

The chain joins TRBV24-1 to TRBJ2-7; TRBD1 agrees at 12 bases. After removal of 1 base from V and 3 bases from J, the junction contained 3 bases not matched to a gene. The CDR3 is 16 residues long. The germline V gene has CDR1 KGHDR and CDR2 SFDVKD. CDR3 sequence reads: CATSDLGTGGNYEQYF. CDR3 in DNA: TGTGCCACCAGTGATTTAGGGACAGGGGGCAACTACGAGCAGTACTTC.

V and J are TRBV18 and TRBJ2-7; 7 bases are a match to TRBD1. Trimming removed 2 bases from V and 7 bases from J; junction bases left unmatched: 5. Germline CDR1 KGHSH, CDR2 LQKENI. The CDR3 loop spans 13 amino acids. CDR3 coding DNA: TGTGCCAGCTCACCAAGACAGGGTGGTGAGCAGTACTTC. This sequence encodes CASSPRQGGEQYF.

V is TRBV7-6 and J is TRBJ1-2; 9 nucleotides match TRBD1. The CDR3 contains 17 residues. Trimming took 2 bases from V and 4 from J; bases not matched to a gene: 11. The germline gives CDR1 SGHVS, CDR2 FNYEAQ. CDR3 coding DNA: TGTGCCAGCAGCTTACGCCGACCGGGACAGGGCCTCTATGGCTACACCTTC. It encodes CASSLRRPGQGLYGYTF. The variable domain in full, completed from reference TRBV7-6 and TRBJ1-2, reads GAGVSQSPRYKVTKRGQDVALRCDPISGHVSLYWYRQALGQGPEFLTYFNYEAQQDKSGLPNDRFSAERPEGSISTLTIQRTEQRDSAMYRCASSLRRPGQGLYGYTFGSGTRLTVV.

The chain uses TRBV7-8 and TRBJ2-7, with D perhaps given as TRBD1 or TRBD2 (5 bases each). The CDR3 runs to 15 residues. Per germline, CDR1 SGHVS and CDR2 FQNEAQ. Between the trimmed V and J ends, which lost 5 bases and 4 bases, there was a span of 18 bases. CDR3 loop: CASSRGAGYGYEQYF. In DNA form, the CDR3 reads TGTGCCAGCAGCCGAGGGGCAGGTTATGGGTACGAGCAGTACTTC. Filled out from reference TRBV7-8 and TRBJ2-7, the complete variable domain reads GAGVSQSPRYKVAKRGQDVALRCDPISGHVSLFWYQQALGQGPEFLTYFQNEAQLDKSGLPSDRFFAERPEGSVSTLKIQRTQQEDSAVYLCASSRGAGYGYEQYFGPGTRLTVT.

The DNA of the CDR3 is TGTGCCAGCAGCCTAGGCGGGACAGGGGGCTTCAATGAGCAGTTCTTC. This encodes CASSLGGTGGFNEQFF. J is TRBJ2-1 and V is TRBV5-4; 12 bases agree with TRBD1. Germline V gene lookup returns CDR1 SGHNT and CDR2 YYREEE (reference sequence). The ends lost 4 bases at V and 6 bases at J; junction bases unmatched: 8. The CDR3 runs 16 residues.